These T cell receptor beta chains were read from a single sample in a study of T cell changes during pregnancy in multiple sclerosis. The method was immunoSEQ multiplex PCR; TCRdb's version includes in-frame clones alone and lacks a portion of them. The repertoire holds 55,000 or so clones, around 92% seen once, with approximately 0.64% in the top ten. The sequencing used CD4+ T cells from peripheral blood mononuclear cells, collected after pregnancy. These receptors all stem from a female donor with multiple sclerosis, enrolled in a pregnancy study. CDR3s include the opening cysteine and the closing phenylalanine or tryptophan. The order of the fields is clone size, CDR3 length, V gene, D gene, J gene, CDR3 protein, CDR3 DNA. D genes are given only for firm matches. Clone size is shown for a subset of rows, as once, few, many or a class of expanded clone.

>-|13|TRBV6-6|-|TRBJ1-6
CASSLSDNSPLHF
TGTGCCAGCAGTTTGTCGGATAATTCACCCCTCCACTTT
>-|14|TRBV7-2|TRBD1|TRBJ1-4
CASSFGQGGEKLFF
TGTGCCAGCAGCTTTGGACAGGGAGGAGAAAAACTGTTTTTT
>-|15|TRBV19|TRBD2|TRBJ2-1
CASSYLGTSDSKQFF
TGTGCCAGTAGCTATTTGGGGACTAGCGATTCAAAGCAGTTCTTC
>-|15|TRBV10-2|TRBD2|TRBJ2-7
CASRTSGGLSYEQYF
TGCGCCAGCAGGACTAGCGGGGGCCTCTCCTACGAGCAGTACTTC
>-|18|TRBV27|TRBD2|TRBJ2-3
CASRRLAGGSGGVDTQYF
TGTGCCAGCAGAAGACTAGCGGGGGGGAGTGGGGGTGTTGATACGCAGTATTTT
>-|15|TRBV6-5|-|TRBJ1-5
CASSRGENSNQPQHF
TGTGCCAGCAGCCGGGGGGAAAATAGCAATCAGCCCCAGCATTTT
>-|13|TRBV7-8|TRBD2|TRBJ2-3
CASSLGGSDTQYF
TGTGCCAGCAGCTTGGGGGGGTCGGATACGCAGTATTTT
>-|16|TRBV12-5|-|TRBJ2-1
CASGLVQSKVYNEQFF
TGTGCTAGTGGTTTGGTACAAAGTAAAGTTTACAATGAGCAGTTCTTC
>-|14|TRBV6-6|TRBD2|TRBJ2-5
CASSATSGGETQYF
TGTGCCAGCAGCGCGACTAGCGGGGGAGAGACCCAGTACTTC
>-|16|TRBV5-1|-|TRBJ1-5
CASSPGGWESHQPQHF
TGCGCCAGCAGCCCGGGAGGATGGGAAAGCCATCAGCCCCAGCATTTT
>-|15|TRBV18|TRBD1|TRBJ2-7
CASSQGTGGSYEQYF
TGTGCCAGCTCCCAGGGGACAGGGGGGTCCTACGAGCAGTACTTC
>once|14|TRBV15|-|TRBJ1-4
CATSRGQFNEKLFF
TGTGCCACCAGCAGAGGACAGTTTAATGAAAAACTGTTTTTT
>-|13|TRBV4-2|-|TRBJ1-5
CASSQDSNQPQHF
TGTGCCAGCAGCCAAGATTCTAATCAGCCCCAGCATTTT
>-|16|TRBV18|TRBD1|TRBJ1-2
CASSPTGVKGRYGYTF
TGTGCCAGCTCACCCACAGGGGTTAAGGGCCGGTATGGCTACACCTTC
>-|13|TRBV7-8|-|TRBJ1-1
CASIRGTATEAFF
TGTGCCAGCATTAGGGGGACGGCCACTGAAGCTTTCTTT
>-|13|TRBV7-9|-|TRBJ1-2
CASSFRQGYGYTF
TGTGCCAGCAGCTTCCGTCAGGGCTATGGCTACACCTTC
>-|14|TRBV6-6|TRBD2|TRBJ2-4
CASSYGGGVVIQYF
TGTGCCAGCAGTTACGGCGGGGGGGTTGTCATTCAGTACTTC
>-|14|TRBV7-8|-|TRBJ2-5
CASSLRTSGETQYF
TGTGCCAGCAGCTTACGCACTTCCGGGGAGACCCAGTACTTC
>-|13|TRBV19|TRBD1|TRBJ1-1
CASSINDRGIAFF
TGTGCCAGTAGTATAAACGACAGGGGGATCGCTTTCTTT
>-|15|TRBV11-1|TRBD1|TRBJ1-2
CASTEGTARNYGYTF
TGTGCCAGCACCGAGGGGACAGCGAGAAACTATGGCTACACCTTC
>once|16|TRBV18|TRBD2|TRBJ2-7
CASSPTRGGLSDEQYF
TGTGCCAGCTCACCTACTCGGGGGGGCCTTAGCGACGAGCAGTACTTC
>-|15|TRBV5-1|TRBD1|TRBJ1-2
CASSLDTGGTYGYTF
TGCGCCAGCAGCTTGGATACAGGGGGCACCTATGGCTACACCTTC
>-|16|TRBV6-5|-|TRBJ2-1
CASSYFLGPGGNEQFF
TGTGCCAGCAGTTACTTCTTGGGCCCTGGAGGCAATGAGCAGTTCTTC
>-|15|TRBV29-1|-|TRBJ1-2
CSVEDFWERDRGYTF
TGCAGCGTTGAAGATTTTTGGGAGAGAGACCGTGGCTACACCTTC
>-|16|TRBV4-2|TRBD1|TRBJ1-2
CASSQEGATGIRGYTF
TGTGCCAGCAGCCAAGAAGGGGCGACAGGGATCCGTGGCTACACCTTC
>-|16|TRBV4-2|TRBD1|TRBJ1-2
CASSQEDRDRDYGYTF
TGTGCCAGCAGCCAAGAAGACCGGGACAGGGACTATGGCTACACCTTC
>-|13|TRBV18|TRBD1|TRBJ1-2
CASSPGQGAGYTF
TGTGCCAGCTCACCCGGACAGGGGGCTGGCTACACCTTC
>-|12|TRBV12-5|-|TRBJ2-5
CASGPGLATQYF
TGTGCTAGTGGACCCGGCCTAGCCACCCAGTACTTC
>-|13|TRBV7-7|-|TRBJ2-7
CASSSQGAYEQYF
TGTGCTAGCAGCTCCCAGGGTGCCTACGAGCAGTACTTC
>-|14|TRBV10-3|TRBD2|TRBJ2-5
CAISPAGGQETQYF
TGTGCCATCAGCCCAGCGGGGGGGCAAGAGACCCAGTACTTC
>once|13|TRBV11-3|-|TRBJ2-2
CASSPAAGGELFF
TGTGCCAGCAGCCCCGCGGCCGGCGGGGAGCTGTTTTTT
>-|12|TRBV6-6|-|TRBJ1-5
CASSPPGAAQHF
TGTGCCAGCAGCCCCCCAGGCGCAGCCCAGCATTTT
>-|14|TRBV18|-|TRBJ1-2
CASSLPTLMDGYTF
TGTGCCAGCTCACTCCCGACTCTAATGGATGGCTACACCTTC
>-|14|TRBV6-5|-|TRBJ2-7
CASSLTGFSYEQYF
TGTGCCAGCAGTTTAACAGGGTTCTCCTACGAGCAGTACTTC
>-|14|TRBV10-1|TRBD1|TRBJ1-1
CASTGQGKGTEAFF
TGCGCCAGCACCGGACAGGGGAAGGGAACTGAAGCTTTCTTT
>few|12|TRBV29-1|-|TRBJ1-1
CSVGRMNTEAFF
TGCAGCGTTGGCAGGATGAACACTGAAGCTTTCTTT
>-|19|TRBV7-9|TRBD1|TRBJ1-5
CASSSGQARNGLSNQPQHF
TGTGCCAGCAGCTCGGGACAGGCGAGGAATGGTTTAAGCAATCAGCCCCAGCATTTT
>-|13|TRBV7-6|-|TRBJ1-2
CASSQQANYGYTF
TGTGCCAGCAGCCAACAAGCTAACTATGGCTACACCTTC
>-|14|TRBV6-1|TRBD1|TRBJ1-4
CASSVGTVGEKLFF
TGTGCCAGCAGTGTGGGGACAGTTGGCGAAAAACTGTTTTTT
>-|15|TRBV7-3|TRBD2|TRBJ2-7
CASSLLGGGAWEQYF
TGTGCCAGCAGCTTACTCGGCGGGGGGGCTTGGGAGCAGTACTTC
>-|14|TRBV7-9|-|TRBJ2-3
CASSFSAATDTQYF
TGTGCCAGCAGCTTCAGTGCTGCCACAGATACGCAGTATTTT
>few|18|TRBV12-5|TRBD1|TRBJ1-6
CASGLAPTGAIVRSPLHF
TGTGCTAGTGGTTTGGCGCCTACAGGGGCTATTGTACGCTCACCCCTCCACTTT
>-|13|TRBV7-2|-|TRBJ2-7
CASSSQRTVEQYF
TGTGCCAGCAGCTCACAGCGGACTGTCGAGCAGTACTTC
>once|13|TRBV7-6|TRBD1|TRBJ2-7
CASSSRGLIEQYF
TGTGCCAGCAGCTCCAGGGGGCTGATTGAGCAGTACTTC
>-|16|TRBV25-1|TRBD1|TRBJ2-2
CASMQADRTNTGELFF
TGTGCCAGCATGCAGGCGGACAGGACGAACACCGGGGAGCTGTTTTTT
>-|13|TRBV19|TRBD1|TRBJ1-3
CASLQGAGNTIYF
TGTGCCAGCCTACAGGGGGCTGGAAACACCATATATTTT
>-|14|TRBV7-9|TRBD1|TRBJ1-6
CASSWGQINSPLHF
TGTGCCAGCAGCTGGGGACAGATTAATTCACCCCTCCACTTT
>-|13|TRBV5-4|-|TRBJ1-2
CASSLVRGHGYTF
TGTGCCAGCAGCTTGGTTAGGGGCCATGGCTACACCTTC
>-|14|TRBV7-2|-|TRBJ1-1
CASSFWGVNTEAFF
TGTGCCAGCAGCTTTTGGGGGGTGAACACTGAAGCTTTCTTT